A selection of T cell receptor beta chains follows, all from one sample in a study of blood T cell repertoires in COVID-19. Measured with immunoSEQ multiplex PCR; TCRdb has only the in-frame clones, and not every one. This table holds around 260,000 clones, about 85% found once. Source material: peripheral blood. These receptors were collected from a human donor in a cohort sampled during active COVID-19. The CDR3 runs from the conserved cysteine through the conserved F or W. Fields, in order: D gene, V gene, J gene, clone size, CDR3 DNA, CDR3 protein. The D gene is left open where the match is weak. Size tells how often a clone was seen (once, few, many) or the class of an expanded clone, and some rows leave it out.

>.|TRBV19|TRBJ2-2|few
TGTGCCTCTAACGCGGGATGGGCCGGGGAGCTGTTTTTT
CASNAGWAGELFF
>.|TRBV27|TRBJ1-1|.
TGTGCCAGCGGTTATCAGGAAGCTTTCTTT
CASGYQEAFF
>.|TRBV6-1|TRBJ1-1|.
TGTGCCAGCAGTGACCCCAGGGTTTTGAGGAAGAACACTGAAGCTTTCTTT
CASSDPRVLRKNTEAFF
>.|TRBV7-2|TRBJ1-1|.
TGTGCCAGCACCCGGGTAGTCGGTAACACTGAAGCTTTCTTT
CASTRVVGNTEAFF
>TRBD2|TRBV19|TRBJ2-1|once
TGTGCCAGTAGTACCCTGGGGAGGAGGGGAGGGCGTTCCTACAATGAGCAGTTCTTC
CASSTLGRRGGRSYNEQFF
>TRBD1|TRBV18|TRBJ2-7|.
TGTGCCAGCTCTACCGGGACAGTAGACTACGAGCAGTACTTC
CASSTGTVDYEQYF
>TRBD2|TRBV10-3|TRBJ2-1|.
TGTGCCACCGACGCTAGCGGGAGGGCCTCTGAGCAGTTCTTC
CATDASGRASEQFF
>.|TRBV19|TRBJ1-5|.
TGTGCCAGTAGTATGCTGAGGGGCAATCAGCCCCAGCATTTT
CASSMLRGNQPQHF
>.|TRBV6-5|TRBJ2-7|few
TGTGCCAGCGCAAAGGAGAGCCACTCCTACGAGCAGTACTTC
CASAKESHSYEQYF
>.|TRBV18|TRBJ2-7|once
TGTGCCAGCTCACCACCCCAGCGGTCCTACGAGCAGTACTTC
CASSPPQRSYEQYF
>TRBD1|TRBV2|TRBJ2-7|.
TGTGCCAGCCAAAAGGGACAGGGGGCCTACGAGCAGTACTTC
CASQKGQGAYEQYF
>TRBD2|TRBV5-1|TRBJ2-1|.
TGCGCCAGCAGCGCCTCCCTAGCGGGAGTGGATTTTGAGCAGTTCTTC
CASSASLAGVDFEQFF
>TRBD1|TRBV3-1/TRBV3-2|TRBJ2-7|.
TGTGCCAGCAGCTTCTGGACAGGGAAAACAGCCCCATACGAGCAGTACTTC
CASSFWTGKTAPYEQYF
>TRBD1|TRBV2|TRBJ1-2|.
TGTGCCAGCTCTAACGATCAGGGGGCGATTGTGGGCTACACCTTC
CASSNDQGAIVGYTF
>.|TRBV2|TRBJ2-4|.
TGTGCCAGCAGTGAACTTGGGGCACAGCTCCTAGCCAAAAACATTCAGTACTTC
CASSELGAQLLAKNIQYF
>.|TRBV28|TRBJ2-5|.
TGTGCCAGCAGTACAGGGACACAAGAGACCCAGTACTTC
CASSTGTQETQYF
>TRBD1|TRBV11-2|TRBJ2-5|.
TGTGCCAGCAGCCCCGGGGACAGGGGTCAAGAGACCCAGTACTTC
CASSPGDRGQETQYF
>.|TRBV5-1|TRBJ1-2|.
TGCGCCAGCAGCCCGGGGGTAGCTGGCTACACCTTC
CASSPGVAGYTF
>.|TRBV6-2/TRBV6-3|TRBJ2-1|.
TGTGCCAGCAGCGACAGCAGCTCCTACAATGAGCAGTTCTTC
CASSDSSSYNEQFF
>TRBD2|TRBV27|TRBJ2-2|.
TGTGCCAGCAGTTTCGCGGGAGAGTACGGGGAGCTGTTTTTT
CASSFAGEYGELFF
>.|TRBV11-2|TRBJ1-2|.
TGTGCCAGCAGCTTGGGCAGAAACTATGGCTACACCTTC
CASSLGRNYGYTF
>TRBD2|TRBV5-6|TRBJ2-5|.
TGTGCCAGCAGCTTCCCTGGGACTAGCAGCAAAGAGACCCAGTACTTC
CASSFPGTSSKETQYF
>.|TRBV2|TRBJ1-2|.
TGTGCCAGCAGTGCGGCAGGGGCTTTACATGGCTACACCTTC
CASSAAGALHGYTF